This T cell receptor (beta chain) emerged from a study of cytomegalovirus exposure and HLA in healthy donors. Study-wide results and limits: In presence/absence analyses, roughly uniform sequencing depth across donors was assumed. Despite most TCR sequences being rare, some public TCRs occurred in many donors. In a later analysis, a genetic analysis reported fewer productive-TCR N-insertions in an Asian-associated ancestry cluster than the cohort average.

With 60 Vbeta and 13 Jbeta primers, the PCR was carried out. Produced via immunoSEQ multiplex PCR; TCRdb's table is partial and in-frame only. The data show over 100,000 clones, approximately 72% seen once. A remark on this clone: What it binds is unknown.

The CDR3 extends over 11 amino acids. In germline, CDR1 is MNHEY, CDR2 SMNVEV (reference sequence). Trimming shortened V by 8 bases and J by 6 bases, and 8 bases separated the two germline ends. The receptor's source is a man between 18 and 29 years old in good health and CMV-seronegative. The gene calls are TRBV27 and TRBJ2-1; no clear D gene. Sequences were obtained from PBMCs. The DNA for the CDR3 is TGTGCCAGCCTTTGGGCCAATGAGCAGTTCTTC. Its protein is CASLWANEQFF.